In its sample, the clone carrying this T cell receptor (beta chain) was seen a few times. Its antigen is not identified. Some clones are missing from TCRdb's copy, which holds only in-frame ones; the method was immunoSEQ multiplex PCR. The sample holds roughly 65,000 clones, over 80% seen once. These data come from a study of cytomegalovirus exposure and HLA in healthy donors. Study observations and caveats: TCR beta chains numbering 164 were designated cytomegalovirus-associated.

The CDR3 has 18 amino acids. Losses at the gene ends were 8 bases for V and 4 bases for J; bases not matched to a gene: 18. Germline-derived CDR1 and CDR2 are SGHNT and YENEEA. The V gene is TRBV11-3, the J gene TRBJ2-3, with 10 bases identical to TRBD2. The specimen was PBMCs. This sequence was found in a man between 18 and 35 years old in good health and CMV-seronegative. The CDR3: CASPRGHPSGRGADTQYF. The DNA of the CDR3 is TGTGCCAGCCCGCGGGGCCATCCTAGCGGGAGAGGCGCAGATACGCAGTATTTT.